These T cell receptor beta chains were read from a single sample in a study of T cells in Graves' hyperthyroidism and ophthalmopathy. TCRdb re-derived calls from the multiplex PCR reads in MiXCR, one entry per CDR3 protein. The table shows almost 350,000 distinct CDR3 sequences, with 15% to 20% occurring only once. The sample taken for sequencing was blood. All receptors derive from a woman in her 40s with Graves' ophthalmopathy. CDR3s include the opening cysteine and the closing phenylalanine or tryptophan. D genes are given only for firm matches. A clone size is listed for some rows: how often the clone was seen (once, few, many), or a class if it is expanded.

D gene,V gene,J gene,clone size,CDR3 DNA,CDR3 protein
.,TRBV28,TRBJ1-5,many,TGTGCCAGCAGTTTCGGGCTTGGGAGTCGTAGCAATCAGCCCCAGCATTTT,CASSFGLGSRSNQPQHF
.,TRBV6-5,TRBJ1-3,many,TGTGCCAGCAGGATCCTGGACACCATATATTTT,CASRILDTIYF
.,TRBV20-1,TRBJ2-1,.,TGCAGTGCTCTAGGACAGAGCTCCTACAATGAGCAGTTCTTC,CSALGQSSYNEQFF
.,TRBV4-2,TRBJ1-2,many,TGTGCCAGCAGCCAAGAATCCGGGCATAACTATGGCTACACCTTC,CASSQESGHNYGYTF
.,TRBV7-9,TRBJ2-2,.,TGTGCCAGCAGCTTAATTAGCGGAGGCACCGGGGAGCTGTTTTTT,CASSLISGGTGELFF
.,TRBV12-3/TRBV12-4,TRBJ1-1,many,TGTGCCAGCAGTTACACCCATCACAGGGAAAGAAACACTGAAGCTTTCTTT,CASSYTHHRERNTEAFF
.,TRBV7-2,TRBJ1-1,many,TGTGCCAGCAGCCAAACCGGGCCCCCCGCTGAAGCTTTCTTT,CASSQTGPPAEAFF
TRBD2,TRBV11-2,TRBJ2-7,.,TGTGCCAGCAGCTTAGATTACCGGGAGGAGTACGAGCAGTACTTC,CASSLDYREEYEQYF
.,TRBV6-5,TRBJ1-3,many,TGTGCCAGCAGTTACTCGGGGGACTCTGGAAACACCATATATTTT,CASSYSGDSGNTIYF
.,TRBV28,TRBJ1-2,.,TGTGCCAGCAGTTTAGCCTCTCTGGGAAACTATGGCTACACCTTC,CASSLASLGNYGYTF
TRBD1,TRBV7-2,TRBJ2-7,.,TGTGCCAGCAGCTTAGCGGGACAGGGTTTTTACGAGCAGTACTTC,CASSLAGQGFYEQYF
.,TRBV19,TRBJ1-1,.,TGTGCCAGTAGTCCCTCAAGCCGCCTGAACACTGAAGCTTTCTTT,CASSPSSRLNTEAFF
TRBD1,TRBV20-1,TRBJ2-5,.,TGCAGTGCTAGAGATGGACAGGGGGCAGAGACCCAGTACTTC,CSARDGQGAETQYF
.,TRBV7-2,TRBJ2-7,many,TGTGCCAGCAGCTTAGCCCTGGGCGAGCAGAGCTCCTACGAGCAGTACTTC,CASSLALGEQSSYEQYF
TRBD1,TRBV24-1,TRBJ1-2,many,TGTGCCACCACCGGGACAGAGCATGGCTACACCTTC,CATTGTEHGYTF
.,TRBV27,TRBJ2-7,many,TGTGCCAGCAGTTTGAGGTCAAACTACGAGCAGTACTTC,CASSLRSNYEQYF
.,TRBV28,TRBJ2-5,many,TGTGCCAGCAGTTTACTAGAGGAGACCCAGTACTTC,CASSLLEETQYF